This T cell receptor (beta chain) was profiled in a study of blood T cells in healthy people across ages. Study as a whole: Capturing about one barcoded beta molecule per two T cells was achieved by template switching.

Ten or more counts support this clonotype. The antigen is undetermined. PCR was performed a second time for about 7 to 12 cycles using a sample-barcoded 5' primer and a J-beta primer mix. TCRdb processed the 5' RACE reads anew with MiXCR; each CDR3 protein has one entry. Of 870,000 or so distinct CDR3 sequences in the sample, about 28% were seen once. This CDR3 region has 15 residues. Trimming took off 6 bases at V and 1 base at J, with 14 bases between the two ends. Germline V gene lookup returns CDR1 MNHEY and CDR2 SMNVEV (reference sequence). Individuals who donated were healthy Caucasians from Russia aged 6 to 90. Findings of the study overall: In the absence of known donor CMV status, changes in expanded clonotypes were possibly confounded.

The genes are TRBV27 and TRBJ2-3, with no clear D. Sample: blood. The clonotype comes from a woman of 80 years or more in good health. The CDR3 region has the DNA TGTGCCAGCAGCCCGTGGGTTTTGCGCACAGATACGCAGTATTTT. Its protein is CASSPWVLRTDTQYF.